One sample yielded the 2 T cell receptor beta chains listed below, sequenced in a study. Cells sorted as Tregs were CD4+, CD25+ and CD127-/low. TCRdb fed the 5' RACE reads into MiXCR, producing one record per CDR3 protein. This listing includes 26 distinct CDR3 sequences. Sequenced sample: Tregs sorted from blood. Receptors were obtained from a female donor with breast cancer.

A remark on this clonotype: Little can be read into the size of this beta chain, an off-target read in a library designed for alpha chains. The chain joins TRBV12-2 to TRBJ2-1; the D call of TRBD1 is as the table states it, not checked on the DNA. TRBV12-2 is an annotated pseudogene. The CDR3 contains 18 residues. CDR3 coding DNA: TGCGCAAGTCGCCTTCTAGGGGTCCCGGTTTGCCCCTACAATGAGCAGTTCTTC. Translating it yields CASRLLGVPVCPYNEQFF.

This clonotype was counted a few times. Being off target in a library aimed at alpha chains, this beta chain has a size of little meaning. This chain joins TRBV7-2 and TRBJ2-7; perhaps TRBD1 as D (6 bases). Looked up from germline, CDR1 is SGHTA and CDR2 is FQGNSA. The CDR3 has 14 residues. The germline V and J ends were trimmed by 2 bases and 5 bases, with 13 bases remaining between them. CDR3 in DNA: TGTGCCAGCAGCTTACAGGCAGGGGCCAACGAGCAGTACTTC. Translation gives CASSLQAGANEQYF.